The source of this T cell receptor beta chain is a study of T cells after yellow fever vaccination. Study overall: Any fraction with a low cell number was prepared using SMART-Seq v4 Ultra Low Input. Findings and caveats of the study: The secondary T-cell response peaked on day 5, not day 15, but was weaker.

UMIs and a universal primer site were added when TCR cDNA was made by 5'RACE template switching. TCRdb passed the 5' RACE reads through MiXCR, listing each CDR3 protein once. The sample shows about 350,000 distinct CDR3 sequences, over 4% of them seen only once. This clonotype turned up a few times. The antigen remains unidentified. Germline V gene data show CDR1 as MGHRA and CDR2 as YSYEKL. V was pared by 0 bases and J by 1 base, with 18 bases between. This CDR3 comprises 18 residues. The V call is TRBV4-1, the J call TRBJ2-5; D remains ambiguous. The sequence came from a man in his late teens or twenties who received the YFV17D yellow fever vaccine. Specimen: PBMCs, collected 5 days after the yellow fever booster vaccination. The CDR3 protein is CASSQERRTAWGQETQYF. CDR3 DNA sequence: TGCGCCAGCAGCCAAGAAAGGAGAACCGCGTGGGGCCAAGAGACCCAGTACTTC.